One TCR beta chain is described in this entry. This clonotype was detected a few times. This clone's antigen is unknown. Base qualities are not recorded, but no much larger clone differs from it by a single base. The source of the sample is a study of CD8 T cells in ankylosing spondylitis (dated by TCRdb to the late 2010s). Background on the whole study: The study profiled T cell receptor beta repertoires in healthy donors and ankylosing spondylitis patients to find disease-linked TCR variants. In total, the full study cohort was made up of 108 healthy donors and some 26 ankylosing spondylitis patients. Peripheral blood samples were taken, and synovial fluid was additionally collected from ankylosing spondylitis patients. Overall study results and their limits: Blood from ankylosing spondylitis patients appeared to be characterized by a TCR beta motif composed of under 10 highly homologous amino acid variants. Some of the motif variants had been reported before in the synovial fluid and blood of reactive arthritis patients, a finding that suggests common disease-initiation mechanisms. The disease-linked clones showed a CD8+ phenotype and occurred at relatively low frequencies in peripheral blood. The disease-linked clones were reported to be significantly enriched in matched synovial fluid samples from ankylosing spondylitis patients.

The instrument given in TCRdb is Illumina HiSeq 2500. Quantitative 5'-RACE with molecular barcodes was the method used to prepare the TCR beta libraries. Per the authors' processing: Disease-linked TCR variants were identified with a new computational method built on a probabilistic model of VDJ rearrangement. TCRdb's own reprocessing of the public reads used fastp at Q25 and MiXCR and kept productive beta chains. Identical CDR3 proteins give one entry, which carries the most common genes and DNA. It is TCRdb's table, rather than the study itself, that gives the V and J calls and clone size. The sample table records 200,000 to 300,000 distinct CDR3 sequences; 20% to 30% of these occur just once. Less than 0.75% of the sample lies in the top ten. The clonotype comes from a male donor with ankylosing spondylitis or in good health (not recorded which). The sequenced material came from blood, either unsorted or a sorted T cell fraction (not recorded which).

The CDR3 reads as follows: CASSSSQVRLQGAHEQFF. The sequenced DNA is TGCGCCAGCAGCTCCTCGCAAGTTAGACTCCAAGGGGCCCATGAGCAGTTCTTC. The chain links TRBV5-1 with TRBJ2-1; TRBD1 is perhaps the D gene, given 5 matching bases. V is pared back by 3 bases and J by 8 bases, with 27 bases lying between the germline termini. In the germline V gene, CDR1 corresponds to SGHRS and CDR2 to YFSETQ. From the cysteine through the phenylalanine, the CDR3 covers 18 amino acids. CDR3 DNA is the only sequence kept; it has 54 bases, read in frame from the first base.